This T cell receptor (beta chain) was recorded in a study of shared clonotypes between healthy human individuals. Background on the study: Per donor, CD8 memory used one plate, CD8 naive used two, CD4 memory used three and CD4 naive used three. General study results and limits: What rarefaction showed was incomplete sorted-subset sequencing despite large depth. Of the naive CD4 clonotypes, about 5.4% were shared across a handful of donors. Naive subsets, compared against memory subsets, generally had larger estimated richness values.

The trim removed 3 bases at V and 5 bases at J, leaving 9 bases unmatched. This CDR3 has 15 residues. The germline CDR1 and CDR2 sequences are SGDLS and YYNGEE. CD45RO-negative cells were positively selected for CCR7, leaving out terminally differentiated effector memory CD45RA+ cells. Generated by immunoSEQ multiplex PCR, the TCRdb table keeps only in-frame clones and is missing some. This table has some 2,100,000 clones, about 92% appearing once. With respect to this clone: The antigen is unknown.

The rearrangement links TRBV9 to TRBJ1-1; 8 bases are shared with TRBD1. The TCR was taken from a man between 18 and 29 years old in good health. Some clones in this sample may be carry-over from other donors' samples. Specimen: naive CD8+ T cells from PBMCs. The CDR3 coding sequence is TGTGCCAGCAGCGCGTCAGGGGGCATGGGAACTGAAGCTTTCTTT. Amino acids: CASSASGGMGTEAFF.